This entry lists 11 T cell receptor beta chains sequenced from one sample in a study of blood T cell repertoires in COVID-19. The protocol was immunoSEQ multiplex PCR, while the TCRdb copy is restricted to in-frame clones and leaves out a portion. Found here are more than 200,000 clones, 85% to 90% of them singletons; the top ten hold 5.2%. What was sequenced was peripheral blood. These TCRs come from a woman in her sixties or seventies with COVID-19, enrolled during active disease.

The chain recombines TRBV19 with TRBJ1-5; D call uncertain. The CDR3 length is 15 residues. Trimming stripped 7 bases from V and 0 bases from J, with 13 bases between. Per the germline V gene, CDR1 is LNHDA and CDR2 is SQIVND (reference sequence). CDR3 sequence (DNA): TGTGCCAGTAACCTAGCCGCCGCTAGCAATCAGCCCCAGCATTTT. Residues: CASNLAAASNQPQHF.

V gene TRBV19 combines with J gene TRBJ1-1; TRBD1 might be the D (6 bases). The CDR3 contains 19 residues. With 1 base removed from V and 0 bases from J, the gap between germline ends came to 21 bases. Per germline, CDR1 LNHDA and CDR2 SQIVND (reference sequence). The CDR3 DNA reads TGTGCCAGTAGTATAGCCTTGGCGGGGGCGCGCAGAATGAACACTGAAGCTTTCTTT. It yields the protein CASSIALAGARRMNTEAFF.

The CDR3 nucleotides are TGTGCCAGCAGCTTAGTAGGGGGAGCCAAAAACATTCAGTACTTC. Translating it yields CASSLVGGAKNIQYF. The chain employs TRBV7-2 and TRBJ2-4, with D maybe TRBD1 (6 bases). CDR3 length: 15 residues. Germline V gives CDR1 SGHTA, CDR2 FQGNSA. Trimming took 1 base from V and 0 from J, leaving 7 bases between them.

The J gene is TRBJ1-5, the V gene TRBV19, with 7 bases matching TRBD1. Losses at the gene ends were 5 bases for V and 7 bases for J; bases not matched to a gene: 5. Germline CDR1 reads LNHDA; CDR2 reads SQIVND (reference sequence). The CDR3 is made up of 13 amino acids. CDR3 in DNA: TGTGCCAGTAGTCACCGGGACAGACAGCCCCAGCATTTT. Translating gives CASSHRDRQPQHF.

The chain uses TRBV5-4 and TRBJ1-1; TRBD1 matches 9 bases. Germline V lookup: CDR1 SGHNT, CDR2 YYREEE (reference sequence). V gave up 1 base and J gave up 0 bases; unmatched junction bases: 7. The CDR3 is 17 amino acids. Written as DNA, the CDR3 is TGTGCCAGCAGCTTGTCTGACAGGGGGGCCATGAACACTGAAGCTTTCTTT. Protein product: CASSLSDRGAMNTEAFF. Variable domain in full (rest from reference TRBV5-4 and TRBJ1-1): ETGVTQSPTHLIKTRGQQVTLRCSSQSGHNTVSWYQQALGQGPQFIFQYYREEENGRGNFPPRFSGLQFPNYSSELNVNALELDDSALYLCASSLSDRGAMNTEAFFGQGTRLTVV.

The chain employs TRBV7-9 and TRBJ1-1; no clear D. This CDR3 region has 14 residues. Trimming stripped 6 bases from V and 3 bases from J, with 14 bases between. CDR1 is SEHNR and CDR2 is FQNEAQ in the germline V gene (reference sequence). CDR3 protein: CASSITSRDTEAFF. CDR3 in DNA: TGTGCCAGCAGTATAACAAGTCGGGACACTGAAGCTTTCTTT.

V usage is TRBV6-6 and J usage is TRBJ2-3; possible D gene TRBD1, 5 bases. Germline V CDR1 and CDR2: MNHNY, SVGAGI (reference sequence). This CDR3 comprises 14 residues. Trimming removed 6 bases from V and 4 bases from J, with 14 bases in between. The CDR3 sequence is CASSVGEGADTQYF. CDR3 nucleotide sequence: TGTGCCAGCAGCGTCGGTGAAGGGGCAGATACGCAGTATTTT.

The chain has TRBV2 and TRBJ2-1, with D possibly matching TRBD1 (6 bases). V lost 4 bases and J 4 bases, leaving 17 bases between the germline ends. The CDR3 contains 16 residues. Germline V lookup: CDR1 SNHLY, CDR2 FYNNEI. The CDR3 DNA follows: TGTGCCAGCAGTGCTTCGGACAGAATATATTACAATGAGCAGTTCTTC. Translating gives CASSASDRIYYNEQFF.

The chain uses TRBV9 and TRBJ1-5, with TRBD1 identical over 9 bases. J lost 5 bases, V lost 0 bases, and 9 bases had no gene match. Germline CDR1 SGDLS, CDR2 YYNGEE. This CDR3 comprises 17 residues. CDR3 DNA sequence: TGTGCCAGCAGCGTAGACCCCGGGGGACAGGGTTATCAGCCCCAGCATTTT. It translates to CASSVDPGGQGYQPQHF.

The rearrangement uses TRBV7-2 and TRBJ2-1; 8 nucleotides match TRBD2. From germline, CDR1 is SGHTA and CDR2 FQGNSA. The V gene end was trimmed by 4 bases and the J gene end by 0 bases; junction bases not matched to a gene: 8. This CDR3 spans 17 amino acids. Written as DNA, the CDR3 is TGTGCCAGCAGCTCCTGGACTAGCAGAAGCTCCTACAATGAGCAGTTCTTC. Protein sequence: CASSSWTSRSSYNEQFF.

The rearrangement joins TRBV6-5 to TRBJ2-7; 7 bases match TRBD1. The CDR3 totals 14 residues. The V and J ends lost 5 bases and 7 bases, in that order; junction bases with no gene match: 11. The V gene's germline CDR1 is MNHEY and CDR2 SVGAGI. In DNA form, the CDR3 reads TGTGCCAGCAGTAGGGGGACAGACGCTAGTGAGCAGTACTTC. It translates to CASSRGTDASEQYF.